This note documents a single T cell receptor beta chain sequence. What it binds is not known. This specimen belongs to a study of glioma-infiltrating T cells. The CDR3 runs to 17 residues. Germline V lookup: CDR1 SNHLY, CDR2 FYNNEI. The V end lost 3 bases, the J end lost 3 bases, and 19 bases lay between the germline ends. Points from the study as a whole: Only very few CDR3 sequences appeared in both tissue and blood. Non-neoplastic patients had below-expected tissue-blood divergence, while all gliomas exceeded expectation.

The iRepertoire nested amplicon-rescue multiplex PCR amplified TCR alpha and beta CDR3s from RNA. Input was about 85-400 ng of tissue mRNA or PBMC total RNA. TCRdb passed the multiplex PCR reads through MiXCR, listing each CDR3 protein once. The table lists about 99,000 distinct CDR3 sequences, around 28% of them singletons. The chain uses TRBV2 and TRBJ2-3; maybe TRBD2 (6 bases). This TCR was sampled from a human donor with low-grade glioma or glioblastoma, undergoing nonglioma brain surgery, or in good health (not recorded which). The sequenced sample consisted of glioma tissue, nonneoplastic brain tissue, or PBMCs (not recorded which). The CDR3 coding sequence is TGTGCCAGCAGTGATGGAGGGACTGAGGGGAGTACAGATACGCAGTATTTT. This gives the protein CASSDGGTEGSTDTQYF.